This T cell receptor (beta chain) was recorded in a study of blood T cells in healthy people across ages. Study-level findings and limits: Age brought a roughly linear fall in TCR beta diversity measured per million T cells.

This clonotype occurred many times. Its antigen is not identified. The CDR3 runs 15 residues. V lost 3 bases, J lost 2 bases, and 14 bases lay in between. Germline V gene sequence: CDR1 SGDLS, CDR2 YYNGEE. A second roughly 6 to 11 cycle PCR used barcoded and J-beta primers. TCRdb re-derived calls from the 5' RACE reads in MiXCR, one entry per CDR3 protein. The table records about 930,000 distinct CDR3 sequences, 29% of them present only once. These same records also appear under a second study, on T cells of mothers and their children. That paper adds: The donor cohort consisted of three healthy Caucasian mothers and their six children.

The sequenced material came from blood. This TCR came from a woman aged 40 to 50 in good health. The V call is TRBV9, the J call TRBJ1-2; possibly TRBD1 for D (5 bases). CDR3 coding DNA: TGTGCCAGCAGCGCCGGCTTTGGGGGGAACTATGGCTACACCTTC. The encoded protein is CASSAGFGGNYGYTF.